This T cell receptor (beta chain) emerged from a study of somatic mutations in cytotoxic T cells in rheumatoid arthritis. CDR3 length: 13 residues. V gave up 0 bases and J gave up 12 bases, with 13 bases separating them. The germline gives CDR1 SGHDT, CDR2 YYEEEE. This table comes from immunoSEQ multiplex PCR, and its TCRdb copy is limited to in-frame clones, with some not included. The table records about 10,000 clones, roughly 80% of them present only once. V and J are TRBV5-6 and TRBJ2-1; maybe TRBD2 (5 bases). The sequence was obtained from a man over 45 in good health. Sequences were obtained from CD8+ T cells sorted from blood. This CDR3 is CASSLGTSRRQFF. The CDR3 bases are TGTGCCAGCAGCTTGGGGACTTCGCGCCGGCAGTTCTTC.